These T cell receptor beta chains were read from a single sample in a study of blood T cell repertoires in COVID-19. Generated by immunoSEQ multiplex PCR, the TCRdb table keeps only in-frame clones and is missing some. This sample has around 200,000 clones, with about 83% found just once. The sequenced material came from peripheral blood. The receptors were gathered from a man aged 35 to 55 with active or convalescent COVID-19. Each CDR3 is given with its conserved first and last residue. A D gene is named only where the DNA matches it firmly.

d_call	j_call	cdr3_length	v_call	cdr3_aa	cdr3_nt
-	TRBJ1-6	14	TRBV3-1/TRBV3-2	CASSQGTANSPLHF	TGTGCCAGCAGCCAAGGGACAGCGAATTCACCCCTCCACTTT
-	TRBJ2-1	15	TRBV7-9	CASSQGAGGFYEQFF	TGTGCCAGCAGCCAGGGGGCGGGAGGGTTCTATGAGCAGTTCTTC
TRBD1	TRBJ1-4	16	TRBV7-2	CASSLGYAGGEEKLFF	TGTGCCAGCAGCTTAGGCTACGCAGGGGGCGAGGAAAAACTGTTTTTT
-	TRBJ2-6	17	TRBV4-2	CASSQDPGRSGANVLTF	TGTGCCAGCAGCCAAGATCCGGGGAGGTCTGGGGCCAACGTCCTGACTTTC
-	TRBJ2-2	14	TRBV19	CASKDYSNTGELFF	TGTGCCAGTAAGGACTATTCAAACACCGGGGAGCTGTTTTTT
-	TRBJ1-2	12	TRBV2	CASSDFNYGYTF	TGTGCCAGCAGTGACTTTAACTATGGCTACACCTTC
-	TRBJ2-3	14	TRBV27	CASSLTSFTDTQYF	TGTGCCAGCAGTTTGACTAGTTTTACAGATACGCAGTATTTT
-	TRBJ1-1	10	TRBV12-5	CASGTRGAFF	TGTGCTAGTGGTACTCGGGGGGCTTTCTTT
TRBD1	TRBJ1-2	13	TRBV2	CASSYAGGLGYTF	TGTGCCAGCAGTTACGCAGGGGGCTTAGGCTACACCTTC
TRBD1	TRBJ1-6	16	TRBV7-8	CASSLFSRDRGSPLHF	TGTGCCAGCAGCTTATTTTCCCGGGACAGAGGCTCACCCCTCCACTTT
-	TRBJ1-2	13	TRBV9	CASSVVEGGGYTF	TGTGCCAGCAGCGTAGTGGAGGGTGGAGGCTACACCTTC
TRBD1	TRBJ1-4	14	TRBV2	CASRRTGGDEKLFF	TGTGCCAGCAGGAGAACAGGGGGCGATGAAAAACTGTTTTTT
-	TRBJ1-2	16	TRBV30	CAWSVGAKLGGYGYTF	TGTGCCTGGAGTGTAGGGGCAAAACTGGGGGGCTATGGCTACACCTTC
-	TRBJ1-2	12	TRBV6-5	CASRVANYGYTF	TGTGCCAGCCGAGTTGCTAACTATGGCTACACCTTC